This T cell receptor beta chain comes out of a study of CD8+ T cells in alopecia areata. General study points: Sequences from scalp samples also cover resident alphabeta T cells of normal skin. Many expanded lesional clones persisted in scalp and blood during tofacitinib. More clonal than normal scalp was lesional scalp, particularly alopecia totalis/universalis. TCR sharing was clearer in mice than between patients, perhaps partly owing to patient HLA diversity.

This clone was seen only a few times. Its antigen is still unknown. Noted treatment: oral pan-JAK inhibitor, 5-10 mg twice daily. Following RNA extraction, reverse transcription yielded cDNA that acted as the sequencing template. The assay was immunoSEQ multiplex PCR, and TCRdb's table has in-frame clones only and misses some. The sample includes roughly 190,000 clones, about 60% of them seen just once. This CDR3 is built from 12 residues. V was shortened by 4 bases and J by 15 bases, with 16 bases between the two germline ends. In germline, CDR1 is MDHEN, CDR2 SYDVKM. This specimen was CD4+ T cells sorted from blood, taken at week 4, from a patient treated with tofacitinib. The clonotype comes from a human donor with alopecia areata. The chain joins TRBV28 to TRBJ2-1, with D perhaps TRBD1 or TRBD2 (5 bases each). This chain's CDR3 is CASSSAGRGTFF. CDR3 bases: TGTGCCAGCAGTTCCGCAGGGCGAGGGACGTTCTTC.